This T cell receptor beta chain was captured by sequencing in a study of T cell responses to AZD1222 COVID-19 vaccine. TCRdb's table, derived via immunoSEQ multiplex PCR, lists solely in-frame clones and lacks some. This table has 95,000 to 110,000 clones, approximately 86% appearing once. The CDR3 runs 16 residues. From germline, CDR1 is KGHDR and CDR2 SFDVKD. The V and J ends lost 4 bases and 0 bases respectively, with 14 bases between them. The genes are TRBV24-1 and TRBJ2-5; TRBD1 might be the D (6 bases). The sequencing used peripheral blood, collected 28 days after the second dose of the MenACWY control vaccine. This TCR was sampled from an adult who received the MenACWY meningococcal vaccine as a control. CDR3 residues: CATSEGGSTHQETQYF. The CDR3 DNA sequence: TGTGCCACCAGTGAAGGGGGTTCTACCCACCAAGAGACCCAGTACTTC.